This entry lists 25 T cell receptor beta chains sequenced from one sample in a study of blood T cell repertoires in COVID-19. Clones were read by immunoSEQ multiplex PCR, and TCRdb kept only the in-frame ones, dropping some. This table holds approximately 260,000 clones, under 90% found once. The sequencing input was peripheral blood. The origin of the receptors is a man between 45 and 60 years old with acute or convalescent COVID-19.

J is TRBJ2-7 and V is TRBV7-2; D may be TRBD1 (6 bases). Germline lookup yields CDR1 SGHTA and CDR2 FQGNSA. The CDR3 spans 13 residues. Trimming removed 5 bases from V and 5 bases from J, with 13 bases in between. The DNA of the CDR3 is TGTGCCAGCAGCGGACAGCTTTTAAACGAGCAGTACTTC. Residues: CASSGQLLNEQYF.

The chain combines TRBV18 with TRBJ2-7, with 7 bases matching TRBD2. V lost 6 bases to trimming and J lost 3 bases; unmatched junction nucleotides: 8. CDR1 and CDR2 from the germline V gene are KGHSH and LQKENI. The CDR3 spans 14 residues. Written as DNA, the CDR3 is TGTGCCAGCTCCCCCGGGGGGTCACACTACGAGCAGTACTTC. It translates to CASSPGGSHYEQYF.

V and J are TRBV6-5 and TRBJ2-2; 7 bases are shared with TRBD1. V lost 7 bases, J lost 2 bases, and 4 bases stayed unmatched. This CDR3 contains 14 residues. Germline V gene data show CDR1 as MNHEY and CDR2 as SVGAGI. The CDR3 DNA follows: TGTGCCAGCACCCCAGGGGGAAACACCGGGGAGCTGTTTTTT. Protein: CASTPGGNTGELFF.

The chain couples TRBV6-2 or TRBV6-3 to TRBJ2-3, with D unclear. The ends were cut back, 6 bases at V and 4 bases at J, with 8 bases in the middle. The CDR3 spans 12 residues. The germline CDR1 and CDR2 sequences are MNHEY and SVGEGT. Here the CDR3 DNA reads TGTGCCAGCAGCCTCCCTTCAGATACGCAGTATTTT. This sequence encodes CASSLPSDTQYF.

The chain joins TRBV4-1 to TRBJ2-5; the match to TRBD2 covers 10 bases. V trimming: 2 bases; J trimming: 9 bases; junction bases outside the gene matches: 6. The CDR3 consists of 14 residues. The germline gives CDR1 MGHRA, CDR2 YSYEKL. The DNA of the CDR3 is TGCGCCAGCAGCCAATTAAGCGGGGGGGGCCCCCAGTACTTC. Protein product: CASSQLSGGGPQYF.

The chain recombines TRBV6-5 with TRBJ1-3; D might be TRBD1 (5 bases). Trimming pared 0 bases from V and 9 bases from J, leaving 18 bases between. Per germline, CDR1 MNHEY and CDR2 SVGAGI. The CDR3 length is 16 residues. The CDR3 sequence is CASSYSKRGGESTIYF. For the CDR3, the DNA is TGTGCCAGCAGTTACTCAAAGAGAGGAGGGGAGAGCACCATATATTTT.

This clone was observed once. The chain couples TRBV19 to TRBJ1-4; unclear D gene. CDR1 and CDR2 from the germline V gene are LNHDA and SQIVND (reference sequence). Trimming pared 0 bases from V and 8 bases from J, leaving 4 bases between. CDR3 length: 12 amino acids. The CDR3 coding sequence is TGTGCCAGTAGTATAGAGAGGGAAAAACTGTTTTTT. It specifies CASSIEREKLFF.

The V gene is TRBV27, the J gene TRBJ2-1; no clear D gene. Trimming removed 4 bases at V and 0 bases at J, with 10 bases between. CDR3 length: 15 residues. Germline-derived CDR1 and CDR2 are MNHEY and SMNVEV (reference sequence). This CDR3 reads CASSSLGTSYNEQFF. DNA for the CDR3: TGTGCCAGCAGTTCGCTGGGCACCTCCTACAATGAGCAGTTCTTC.

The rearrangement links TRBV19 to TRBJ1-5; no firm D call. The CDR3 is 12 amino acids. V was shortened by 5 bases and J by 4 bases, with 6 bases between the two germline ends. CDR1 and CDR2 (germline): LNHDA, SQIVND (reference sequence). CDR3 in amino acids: CASSLINQPQHF. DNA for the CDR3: TGTGCCAGTAGTCTTATTAATCAGCCCCAGCATTTT.

CDR3 region: CASSDGTGKVAEQYF. Here the CDR3 DNA reads TGTGCCAGCTCGGACGGGACAGGGAAAGTTGCCGAGCAGTACTTC. The chain couples TRBV18 to TRBJ2-7; 9 bases map to TRBD1. The CDR3 has 15 residues. Trimming took 6 bases from V and 6 from J; bases not matched to a gene: 12. CDR1 is KGHSH, CDR2 LQKENI, per germline.

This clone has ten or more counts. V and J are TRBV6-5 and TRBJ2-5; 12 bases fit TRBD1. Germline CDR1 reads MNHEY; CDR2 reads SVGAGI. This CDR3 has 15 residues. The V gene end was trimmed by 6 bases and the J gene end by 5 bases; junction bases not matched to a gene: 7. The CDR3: CASRTGTGGVETQYF. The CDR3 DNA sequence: TGTGCCAGCAGGACGGGGACAGGGGGCGTCGAGACCCAGTACTTC.

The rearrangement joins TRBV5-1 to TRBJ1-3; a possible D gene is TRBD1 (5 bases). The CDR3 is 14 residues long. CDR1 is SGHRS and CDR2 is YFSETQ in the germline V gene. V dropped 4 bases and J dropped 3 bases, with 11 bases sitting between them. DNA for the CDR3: TGCGCCAGCAGCCGGGGCGGGGTTGGAAACACCATATATTTT. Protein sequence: CASSRGGVGNTIYF.

The CDR3 bases are TGCGCCAGCAGCTTGGCCTCCAGCTCCTACAATGAGCAGTTCTTC. The encoded protein is CASSLASSSYNEQFF. V usage is TRBV5-1 and J usage is TRBJ2-1; D call uncertain. Germline CDR1 is SGHRS and CDR2 is YFSETQ. V was cut by 0 bases and J by 0 bases, with 7 bases left in between. The CDR3 runs to 15 residues.

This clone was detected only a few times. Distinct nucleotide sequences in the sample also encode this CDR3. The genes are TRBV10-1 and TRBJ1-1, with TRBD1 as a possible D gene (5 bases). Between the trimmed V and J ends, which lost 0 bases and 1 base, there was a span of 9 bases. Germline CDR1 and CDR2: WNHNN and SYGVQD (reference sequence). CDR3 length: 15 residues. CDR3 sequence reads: CASSESGGANTEAFF. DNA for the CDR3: TGCGCCAGCAGTGAGTCGGGGGGAGCGAACACTGAAGCTTTCTTT.

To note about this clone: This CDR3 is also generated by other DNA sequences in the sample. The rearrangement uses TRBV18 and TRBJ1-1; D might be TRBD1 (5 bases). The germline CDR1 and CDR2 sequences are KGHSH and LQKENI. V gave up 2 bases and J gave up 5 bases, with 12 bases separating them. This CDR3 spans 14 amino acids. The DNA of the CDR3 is TGTGCCAGCTCACCAGGGGCGGGAAGGACTGAAGCTTTCTTT. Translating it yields CASSPGAGRTEAFF.

CDR3 DNA sequence: TGTGCCAGCAGCGTTTCGCTAGCGGGGGTAGCGCAGTATTTT. Protein product: CASSVSLAGVAQYF. The V and J genes are TRBV9 and TRBJ2-3; 10 nucleotides match TRBD2. The ends lost 2 bases at V and 10 bases at J; junction bases unmatched: 7. This CDR3 is 14 amino acids long. Germline loops: CDR1 SGDLS, CDR2 YYNGEE.

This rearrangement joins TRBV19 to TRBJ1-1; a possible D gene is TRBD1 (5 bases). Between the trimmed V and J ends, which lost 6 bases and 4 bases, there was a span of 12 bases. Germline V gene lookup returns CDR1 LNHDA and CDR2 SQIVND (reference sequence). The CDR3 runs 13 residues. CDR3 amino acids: CASRDTGPTEAFF. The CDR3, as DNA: TGTGCCAGTAGGGACACGGGTCCCACTGAAGCTTTCTTT.

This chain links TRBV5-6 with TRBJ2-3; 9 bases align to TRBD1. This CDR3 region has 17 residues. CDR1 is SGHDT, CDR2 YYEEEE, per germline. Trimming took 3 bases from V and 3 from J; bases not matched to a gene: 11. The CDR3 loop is CASSYQGQGIGTDTQYF. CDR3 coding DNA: TGTGCCAGCAGCTACCAGGGACAGGGCATTGGGACAGATACGCAGTATTTT.

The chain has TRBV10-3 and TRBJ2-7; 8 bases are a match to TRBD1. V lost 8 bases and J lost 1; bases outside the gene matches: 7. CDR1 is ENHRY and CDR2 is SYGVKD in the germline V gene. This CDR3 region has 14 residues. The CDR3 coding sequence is TGTGCCATCGAAGGGACAGGCTCATCCTACGAGCAGTACTTC. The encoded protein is CAIEGTGSSYEQYF.

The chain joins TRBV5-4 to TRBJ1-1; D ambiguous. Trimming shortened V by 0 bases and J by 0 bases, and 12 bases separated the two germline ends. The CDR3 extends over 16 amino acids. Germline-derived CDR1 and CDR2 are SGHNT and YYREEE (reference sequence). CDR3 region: CASSLGRVLMNTEAFF. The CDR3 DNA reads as TGTGCCAGCAGCTTGGGACGGGTCCTTATGAACACTGAAGCTTTCTTT.

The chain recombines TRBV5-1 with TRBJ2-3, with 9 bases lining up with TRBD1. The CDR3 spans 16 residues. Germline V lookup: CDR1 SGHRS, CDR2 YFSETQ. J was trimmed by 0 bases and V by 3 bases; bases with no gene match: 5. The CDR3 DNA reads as TGCGCCAGCAGCTCGACAGGGGGGGCTAGCACAGATACGCAGTATTTT. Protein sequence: CASSSTGGASTDTQYF.

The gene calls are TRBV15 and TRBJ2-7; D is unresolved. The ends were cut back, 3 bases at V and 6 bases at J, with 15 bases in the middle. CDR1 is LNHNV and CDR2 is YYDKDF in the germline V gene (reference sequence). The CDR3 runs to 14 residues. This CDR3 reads CATSSVASESEQYF. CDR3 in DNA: TGTGCCACCAGCAGTGTCGCGTCCGAGAGCGAGCAGTACTTC.

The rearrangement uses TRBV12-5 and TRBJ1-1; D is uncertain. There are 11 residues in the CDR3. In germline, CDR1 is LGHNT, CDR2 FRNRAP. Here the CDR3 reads CLREGAGEAFF. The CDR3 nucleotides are TGTCTAAGGGAGGGCGCTGGTGAAGCTTTCTTT.

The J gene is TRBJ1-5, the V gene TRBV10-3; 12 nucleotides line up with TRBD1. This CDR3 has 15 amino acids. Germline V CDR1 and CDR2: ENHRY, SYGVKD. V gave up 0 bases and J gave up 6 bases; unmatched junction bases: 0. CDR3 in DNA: TGTGCCATCAGTGAGTCGGGACAGGGGGCTCAGCCCCAGCATTTT. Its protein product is CAISESGQGAQPQHF.

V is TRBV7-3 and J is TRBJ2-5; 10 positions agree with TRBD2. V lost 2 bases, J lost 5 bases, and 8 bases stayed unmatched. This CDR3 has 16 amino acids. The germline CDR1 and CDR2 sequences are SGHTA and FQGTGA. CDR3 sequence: CASSLASGGWGETQYF. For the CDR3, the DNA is TGTGCCAGCAGCTTAGCTAGCGGGGGCTGGGGGGAGACCCAGTACTTC.